This TCR beta chain was recorded in a study of regulatory T cells in long-lasting Graves disease. V shed 0 bases and J shed 3 bases, with 15 bases lying between them. This CDR3 comprises 16 residues. Germline V gene sequence: CDR1 DFQATT, CDR2 SNEGSKA (reference sequence). Researchers made TCR beta libraries by using iRepertoire HTBI primers and running Arm-PCR on CDR3 regions. TCRdb reprocessed the multiplex PCR reads with MiXCR, giving one entry per CDR3 protein. The sample holds under 450,000 distinct CDR3 sequences, about 17% seen once. Time point of the sample: newly diagnosed GD, antithyroid drugs for less than 3 months. With RNA extracted from PBMCs as input, the TCR library was made. In its sample, this clonotype was seen many times. The sample was also reused in another study, on T cells in Graves' hyperthyroidism and ophthalmopathy.

V and J are TRBV20-1 and TRBJ2-1; the D is unclear. The sequence derives from a woman under 30 with Graves disease. The sequenced sample was peripheral blood mononuclear cells (PBMCs), obtained at new diagnosis, from a patient treated with antithyroid drugs. CDR3 in amino acids: CSARDGLTESYNEQFF. The CDR3 coding sequence is TGCAGTGCTAGAGATGGGCTAACCGAAAGCTACAATGAGCAGTTCTTC.